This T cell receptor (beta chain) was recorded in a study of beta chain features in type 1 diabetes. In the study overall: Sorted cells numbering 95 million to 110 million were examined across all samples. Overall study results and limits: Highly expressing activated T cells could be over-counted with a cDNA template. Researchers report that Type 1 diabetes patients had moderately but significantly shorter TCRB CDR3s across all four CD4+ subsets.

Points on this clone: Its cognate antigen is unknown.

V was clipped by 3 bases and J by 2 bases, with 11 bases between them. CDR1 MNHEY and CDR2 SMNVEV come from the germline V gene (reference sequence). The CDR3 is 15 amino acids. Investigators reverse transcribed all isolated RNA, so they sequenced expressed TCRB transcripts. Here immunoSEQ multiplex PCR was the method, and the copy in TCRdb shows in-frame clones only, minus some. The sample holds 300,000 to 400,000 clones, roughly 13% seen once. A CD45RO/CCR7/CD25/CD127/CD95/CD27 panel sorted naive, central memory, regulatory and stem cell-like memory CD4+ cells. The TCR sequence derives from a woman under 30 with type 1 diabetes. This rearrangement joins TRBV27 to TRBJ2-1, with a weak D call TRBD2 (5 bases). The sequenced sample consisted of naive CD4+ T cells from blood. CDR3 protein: CASSLVAPTYNEQFF. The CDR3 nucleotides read TGTGCCAGCAGTTTGGTAGCGCCGACCTACAATGAGCAGTTCTTC.